These 23 T cell receptor beta chains were all obtained from the same sample, sequenced in a study of molecular identifiers for immune sequencing clone quantification. Each CDR3 protein is one row after TCRdb ran MiXCR on the PCR reads. The data contain about 500,000 distinct CDR3 sequences, roughly 26% of them seen just once; the ten biggest clones take up roughly 0.79%. Sequencing input: naive CD8+ T cells from blood, with Jurkat cell RNA spiked in. Stated subset: FACS-sorted CD8+CD4-CCR7+CD45RA+ naive T cells. The receptors stem from a human donor in good health. Some libraries in this study had Jurkat cell RNA spiked in.

With respect to this clonotype: Its ends do not fully match the called genes, so a read error is possible. The chain couples TRBV28 to TRBJ2-3; D is unresolved. Germline CDR1 MDHEN, CDR2 SYDVKM. CDR3 length: 18 amino acids. The CDR3 region has the DNA TGTGCCCGCCGTCCCCCCTGGGCAGCCTCCCCGCCCGCCGCTACGCCGTATTTT. As protein: CARRPPWAASPPAATPYF.

The chain links TRBV18 to TRBJ1-4; TRBD1 might be the D (5 bases). Germline V gene sequence: CDR1 KGHSH, CDR2 LQKENI. The CDR3 has 17 amino acids. V was pared by 3 bases and J by 7 bases, with 21 bases between. The CDR3 here is CASSPFLGAGPTEKLFF. CDR3 bases: TGTGCCAGCTCACCCTTCCTTGGGGCAGGTCCAACTGAAAAACTGTTTTTT.

This clonotype was found many times. CDR3 sequence: CASTQLLGSGANVLTF. The CDR3 nucleotides are TGTGCCAGCACCCAATTATTGGGATCTGGGGCCAACGTCCTGACTTTC. The chain uses TRBV5-4 and TRBJ2-6; D remains unclear. V was shortened by 6 bases and J by 1 base, with 14 bases between the two germline ends. This CDR3 comprises 16 residues. The V gene's germline CDR1 is SGHNT and CDR2 YYREEE (reference sequence).

A few counts support this clonotype. A much larger clone is a single base away; this may be a read error. This CDR3 is missing its conserved last phenylalanine or tryptophan, likely due to a read error. The V and J genes are TRBV29-1 and TRBJ1-2; D is unresolved. This CDR3 has 15 residues. V lost 0 bases and J lost 0, with 11 bases in between. CDR1 is SQVTM and CDR2 is ANQGSEA in the germline V gene. The CDR3 DNA is TGCAGCGTTGAAGAGTCCAGAACAACTAACTATGGCTACACCATC. This gives the protein CSVEESRTTNYGYTI.

At least ten counts were recorded for this clonotype. The chain employs TRBV29-1 and TRBJ2-7; weak D call: TRBD1 (6 bases). Germline V gene sequence: CDR1 SQVTM, CDR2 ANQGSEA. The CDR3 has 13 amino acids. V lost 6 bases and J lost 1, with 13 bases in between. CDR3 region: CSVRQDLSYEQYF. CDR3 DNA: TGCAGCGTCAGACAGGATCTATCCTACGAGCAGTACTTC.

The rearrangement links TRBV6-5 to TRBJ1-1; D gene unclear. Trimming removed 0 bases at V and 10 bases at J, with 15 bases between. The CDR3 has 14 residues. CDR1 is MNHEY, CDR2 SVGAGI, per germline. The CDR3 sequence: CASSYSLTWIGAFF. The CDR3 DNA reads as TGTGCCAGCAGTTACTCCCTAACTTGGATAGGAGCTTTCTTT.

In its sample, this clonotype was seen many times. This sequence joins TRBV6-2 or TRBV6-3 and TRBJ1-1; D might be TRBD1 (6 bases). This CDR3 contains 13 residues. CDR1 and CDR2 from the germline V gene are MNHEY and SVGEGT. V lost 10 bases to trimming and J lost 2 bases, with 14 bases between them. CDR3 sequence reads: CATRGGFNTEAFF. CDR3 coding DNA: TGTGCCACCAGGGGCGGGTTCAACACTGAAGCTTTCTTT.

In this sample, this clonotype turned up many times. Germline and junction disagree at one end, which may indicate a read error. This chain uses TRBV28 with TRBJ2-1; 8 nucleotides line up with TRBD1. The CDR3 is made up of 13 amino acids. Germline CDR1 is MDHEN and CDR2 is SYDVKM. The CDR3 DNA is TGTGCCAGCAGTCCCTGGAGCGAGGACAGGGAACTCTTC. It yields the protein CASSPWSEDRELF.

This clonotype has just a few counts. The chain couples TRBV3-1 to TRBJ1-2; 9 bases are shared with TRBD1. CDR3 size: 16 residues. Germline V lookup: CDR1 LGHDT, CDR2 YNNKEL (reference sequence). With V trimmed by 0 bases and J by 8 bases, 10 bases remained unmatched. The CDR3 loop is CASSQDLRTGVDGYTF. The CDR3 DNA follows: TGTGCCAGCAGCCAAGACCTTAGGACAGGGGTAGACGGCTACACCTTC.

The chain has TRBV20-1 and TRBJ2-4; weak D call: TRBD1 (5 bases). In germline, CDR1 is DFQATT, CDR2 SNEGSKA (reference sequence). Trimming removed 4 bases from V and 0 bases from J, with 22 bases in between. The CDR3 extends over 18 amino acids. Written as DNA, the CDR3 is TGCAGTGCTATCCCTTATCAGGGCCCTTCTCTAGCCAAAAACATTCAGTACTTC. Protein: CSAIPYQGPSLAKNIQYF.

Only a few counts were recorded for this clonotype. J is TRBJ1-4 and V is TRBV27, with 8 bases that match TRBD1. The CDR3 extends over 16 amino acids. With V trimmed by 4 bases and J by 8 bases, 12 bases remained unmatched. The germline CDR1 and CDR2 sequences are MNHEY and SMNVEV (reference sequence). In DNA, the CDR3 is TGTGCCAGCAGTTCTCCACTCAGGGGGCTGGGGGAAAAACTGTTTTTT. This sequence encodes CASSSPLRGLGEKLFF.

The genes are TRBV4-1 and TRBJ2-1; D might be TRBD2 (5 bases). CDR1 and CDR2 from the germline V gene are MGHRA and YSYEKL. V lost 0 bases and J lost 14, with 23 bases in between. The CDR3 is 16 residues long. The CDR3 protein is CASSQDPPKSPAGEFF. CDR3 coding DNA: TGCGCCAGCAGCCAAGACCCCCCGAAATCGCCGGCGGGTGAGTTCTTC.

This chain uses TRBV5-1 with TRBJ2-2, with 10 bases aligning to TRBD1. CDR3 length: 18 residues. The germline V gene has CDR1 SGHRS and CDR2 YFSETQ. V lost 6 bases, J lost 9 bases, and 20 bases stayed unmatched. In DNA form, the CDR3 reads TGCGCCAGCACCACTTATTACCCGGGACAGGGGACTGGCAGGGAGCTGTTTTTT. It yields the protein CASTTYYPGQGTGRELFF.

V is TRBV7-3 and J is TRBJ2-1; possibly TRBD2 for D (5 bases). Germline CDR1 and CDR2: SGHTA and FQGTGA. The CDR3 is 15 amino acids. Trimming shortened V by 1 base and J by 5 bases, and 12 bases separated the two germline ends. The CDR3 DNA reads as TGTGCCAGCAGCTTAATTGGCGGAGGCCACAATGAGCAGTTCTTC. Its translation is CASSLIGGGHNEQFF.

Remarks on this clonotype: With a much larger clone just one base away, this may be a read error. V is TRBV4-1 and J is TRBJ1-4; D unresolved. There are 12 residues in the CDR3. CDR1 and CDR2 (germline): MGHRA, YSYEKL. The ends were cut back, 6 bases at V and 4 bases at J, with 6 bases in the middle. CDR3 sequence: CASRGGNEKLFF. CDR3 nucleotides: TGCGCCAGCAGGGGCGGTAATGAAAAACTGTTTTTT.

The rearrangement uses TRBV20-1 and TRBJ2-3; D gene unclear. The CDR3 consists of 13 residues. Per the germline V gene, CDR1 is DFQATT and CDR2 is SNEGSKA (reference sequence). The chain's CDR3 is CSPYSLITDTQYF. CDR3 sequence (DNA): TGCAGCCCCTATTCCCTGATCACAGATACGCAGTATTTT.

This clonotype showed up just a few times. Its ends do not fully match the called genes, so a read error is possible. The genes are TRBV5-3 and TRBJ2-6; perhaps TRBD1 as D (6 bases). TRBV5-3 is an ORF; its function is uncertain. The CDR3 runs to 17 residues. CDR3 sequence reads: CASSLGAGLYGANVLTF. The CDR3 DNA reads as TGTGCCAGCAGCTTGGGGGCAGGCCTCTATGGGGCCAACGTCCTGACTTTC.

A remark on this clonotype: The junction and the germline gene differ at one end; a read error may be behind it. This CDR3 is CASSLEPYSTNEKLVF. CDR3 in DNA: TGCGCCAGCAGCTTGGAGCCATATAGCACTAATGAAAAACTGGTTTTT. The gene calls are TRBV5-1 and TRBJ1-4; D is undetermined. The CDR3 spans 16 residues. Per germline, CDR1 SGHRS and CDR2 YFSETQ.

There are many counts of this clonotype. This rearrangement joins TRBV29-1 to TRBJ2-3; a weak D match, TRBD1 (5 bases). Trimming cost V 4 bases and J 2 bases, with 22 bases left between them. The V gene's germline CDR1 is SQVTM and CDR2 ANQGSEA. The CDR3 is made up of 17 amino acids. The CDR3 reads CSVVLLRDSGSTDTQYF. CDR3 in DNA: TGCAGCGTTGTATTACTTCGTGACTCAGGGTCCACAGATACGCAGTATTTT.

This clonotype was found a few times. The chain links TRBV6-5 to TRBJ2-7; D is unclear. Germline V gene lookup returns CDR1 MNHEY and CDR2 SVGAGI. The CDR3 is 15 amino acids. The V gene lost 0 bases and the J gene lost 0 bases, with 9 bases spanning the gap. The DNA for the CDR3 is TGTGCCAGCAGTTACTCCGGGTATAGCTCCTACGAGCAGTACTTC. The encoded protein is CASSYSGYSSYEQYF.

The sample holds many counts of this clonotype. The chain recombines TRBV28 with TRBJ2-7; weak D call: TRBD1 (6 bases). CDR1 and CDR2 (germline): MDHEN, SYDVKM. This CDR3 region has 14 residues. V shed 5 bases and J shed 1 base, with 12 bases lying between them. The CDR3 reads CASSPYDRSYEQYF. CDR3 bases: TGTGCCAGCAGTCCATACGACAGGTCCTACGAGCAGTACTTC.

On this clonotype itself: Being one base from a much bigger clone, this may be a read error. Here the CDR3 DNA reads TGCGTCAGCAGCCAAGATAGGGGGCATGAGCAGTTCTTC. Its protein is CVSSQDRGHEQFF. The genes are TRBV4-3 and TRBJ2-1; 7 bases are shared with TRBD1. CDR3 length: 13 residues. Per the germline V gene, CDR1 is LGHNA and CDR2 is YSLEER.

This clonotype has just a few counts. The rearrangement uses TRBV2 and TRBJ2-7; 9 bases map to TRBD1. Germline trimming cut 8 bases from V and 4 bases from J; bases unmatched to any gene: 15. The CDR3 has 16 amino acids. Germline V CDR1 and CDR2: SNHLY, FYNNEI. The CDR3 coding sequence is TGTGCCAGCGGCCCTGCTACTACAGGGACAGGGTACGAGCAGTACTTC. Encoded protein: CASGPATTGTGYEQYF. The complete variable domain, with remaining parts taken from reference TRBV2 and TRBJ2-7, reads EPEVTQTPSHQVTQMGQEVILRCVPISNHLYFYWYRQILGQKVEFLVSFYNNEISEKSEIFDDQFSVERPDGSNFTLKIRSTKLEDSAMYFCASGPATTGTGYEQYFGPGTRLTVT.